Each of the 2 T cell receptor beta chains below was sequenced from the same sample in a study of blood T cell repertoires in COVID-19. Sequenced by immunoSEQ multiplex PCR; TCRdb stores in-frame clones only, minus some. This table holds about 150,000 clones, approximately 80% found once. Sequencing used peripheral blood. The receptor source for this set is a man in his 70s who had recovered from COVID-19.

The CDR3 DNA follows: TGTGCCAGCAGCTTAAGGGGAACAGGGGGTTCACCCCTCCACTTT. As protein: CASSLRGTGGSPLHF. This chain uses TRBV13 with TRBJ1-6, with TRBD1 matching over 8 bases. The CDR3 runs 15 residues. Germline V gives CDR1 PRHDT, CDR2 FYEKMQ (reference sequence). After removal of 2 bases from V and 9 bases from J, the junction contained 6 bases not matched to a gene. Looking up the rest from reference TRBV13 and TRBJ1-6 gives the full variable domain: AAGVIQSPRHLIKEKRETATLKCYPIPRHDTVYWYQQGPGQDPQFLISFYEKMQSDKGSIPDRFSAQQFSDYHSELNMSSLELGDSALYFCASSLRGTGGSPLHFGNGTRLTVT.

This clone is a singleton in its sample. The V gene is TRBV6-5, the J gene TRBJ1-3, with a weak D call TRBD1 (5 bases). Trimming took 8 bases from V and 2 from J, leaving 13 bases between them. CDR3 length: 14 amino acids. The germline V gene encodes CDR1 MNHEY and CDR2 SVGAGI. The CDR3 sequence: CASDFPGTGNTIYF. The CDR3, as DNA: TGTGCCAGCGATTTTCCAGGGACTGGAAACACCATATATTTT.